The 14 T cell receptor beta chains listed next were all sequenced from one sample in a study of technical replicates of blood from a few donors. Clones were read by immunoSEQ multiplex PCR, and TCRdb kept only the in-frame ones, dropping some. This sample has about 60,000 clones, with around 87% found just once. Input material: PBMCs. These receptors came from a human donor in good health. Some clones in this sample may be carry-over from other donors' samples.

The genes are TRBV6-6 and TRBJ2-5, with a possible D match to TRBD1 (5 bases). The CDR3 loop spans 16 amino acids. Trimming removed 4 bases from V and 3 bases from J, with 18 bases in between. The germline V gene has CDR1 MNHNY and CDR2 SVGAGI (reference sequence). CDR3: CASSSPRTRQKETQYF. CDR3 nucleotides: TGTGCCAGCAGTTCCCCCCGGACAAGGCAAAAAGAGACCCAGTACTTC.

This sequence joins TRBV5-1 and TRBJ2-3, with 12 bases identical to TRBD2. V lost 4 bases, J lost 5 bases, and 8 bases stayed unmatched. CDR1 is SGHRS and CDR2 is YFSETQ in the germline V gene. This CDR3 spans 16 amino acids. CDR3: CASSRSSGGAGDTQYF. CDR3 DNA: TGCGCCAGCAGCCGTTCTAGCGGGGGGGCGGGAGATACGCAGTATTTT. Together with reference TRBV5-1 and TRBJ2-3, the CDR3 gives the full variable domain: KAGVTQTPRYLIKTRGQQVTLSCSPISGHRSVSWYQQTPGQGLQFLFEYFSETQRNKGNFPGRFSGRQFSNSRSEMNVSTLELGDSALYLCASSRSSGGAGDTQYFGPGTRLTVL.

The chain is built from TRBV7-2 and TRBJ2-3; 7 bases are a match to TRBD1. There are 14 residues in the CDR3. Germline-derived CDR1 and CDR2 are SGHTA and FQGNSA. The V segment lost 5 bases and the J segment 7 bases; nucleotides outside the gene matches: 9. The CDR3 nucleotides are TGTGCCAGCAGCCCACGGGACAGCACGCATACGCAGTATTTT. Protein product: CASSPRDSTHTQYF.

The rearrangement links TRBV11-1 to TRBJ2-3, with 7 positions matching TRBD1. The CDR3 totals 15 residues. From germline, CDR1 is SGHAT and CDR2 FQDESV (reference sequence). The V and J ends lost 5 bases and 0 bases, in that order; junction bases with no gene match: 5. CDR3 in DNA: TGTGCCAGCAGCACGACAGGGCTTAGCACAGATACGCAGTATTTT. Amino acids: CASSTTGLSTDTQYF.

The chain carries TRBV4-3 and TRBJ2-1; 11 bases align to TRBD2. V shed 4 bases, J shed 6 bases, and the junction held 8 bases outside the gene matches. In germline, CDR1 is LGHNA, CDR2 YSLEER. CDR3 length equals 16 residues. CDR3 residues: CASSRGIAGGGNEQFF. In DNA, the CDR3 is TGCGCCAGCAGCCGCGGTATAGCGGGAGGGGGCAATGAGCAGTTCTTC.

The V gene is TRBV7-2, the J gene TRBJ2-1; 10 bases line up with TRBD2. From germline, CDR1 is SGHTA and CDR2 FQGNSA. This CDR3 has 14 residues. J was trimmed by 10 bases and V by 5 bases; bases with no gene match: 8. DNA for the CDR3: TGTGCCAGCAGCAAGCCGGGACTAGCGAAGGAGCAGTTCTTC. Its translation is CASSKPGLAKEQFF.

The V and J genes are TRBV29-1 and TRBJ2-1; TRBD1 matches at 7 bases. The CDR3 runs to 10 residues. V dropped 3 bases and J dropped 15; count of bases not matched to a gene: 5. From germline, CDR1 is SQVTM and CDR2 ANQGSEA. The CDR3 DNA is TGCAGCGTTGATGAGACAGGGACGTTCTTC. Residues: CSVDETGTFF.

As DNA, the CDR3 is TGTGCCAGCACCCACAAGGACAGGTTTTGGGGCTACACCTTC. The encoded protein is CASTHKDRFWGYTF. This chain uses TRBV25-1 with TRBJ1-2, with 7 bases lining up with TRBD1. The CDR3 runs 14 residues. Germline loops: CDR1 MGHDK, CDR2 SYGVNS. Losses at the gene ends were 7 bases for V and 8 bases for J; bases not matched to a gene: 13.

The rearrangement links TRBV9 to TRBJ2-2; 7 bases map to TRBD2. CDR1 and CDR2 from the germline V gene are SGDLS and YYNGEE. J was trimmed by 4 bases and V by 4 bases; bases with no gene match: 7. CDR3 size: 15 residues. The CDR3: CASSPTSDPTGELFF. CDR3 coding DNA: TGTGCCAGCAGCCCTACTAGCGACCCCACCGGGGAGCTGTTTTTT. Supplemented by reference TRBV9 and TRBJ2-2, the full variable domain reads DSGVTQTPKHLITATGQRVTLRCSPRSGDLSVYWYQQSLDQGLQFLIQYYNGEERAKGNILERFSAQQFPDLHSELNLSSLELGDSALYFCASSPTSDPTGELFFGEGSRLTVL.

This chain connects TRBV2 to TRBJ1-6; TRBD1 is a possible D gene (5 bases). The CDR3 length is 13 residues. Germline lookup yields CDR1 SNHLY and CDR2 FYNNEI. Trimming removed 8 bases at V and 8 bases at J, with 13 bases between. The CDR3: CASVFRADSPLHF. The CDR3 nucleotides are TGTGCCAGCGTCTTCAGGGCGGATTCACCCCTCCACTTT.

V is TRBV9 and J is TRBJ2-3; 11 bases map to TRBD2. The CDR3 runs 16 residues. V shed 4 bases, J shed 4 bases, and the junction held 8 bases outside the gene matches. The germline CDR1 and CDR2 sequences are SGDLS and YYNGEE. The CDR3 loop reads CASSTRTSGGADTQYF. The CDR3, as DNA: TGTGCCAGCAGCACACGAACTAGCGGGGGTGCAGATACGCAGTATTTT.

This chain links TRBV6-6 with TRBJ1-1; D not resolved. Germline V gene data show CDR1 as MNHNY and CDR2 as SVGAGI (reference sequence). V was cut by 6 bases and J by 3 bases, with 11 bases left in between. The CDR3 runs 13 residues. CDR3 sequence: CASRAEGHTEAFF. The CDR3 DNA reads TGTGCCAGCAGGGCGGAGGGTCACACTGAAGCTTTCTTT.

The chain uses TRBV2 and TRBJ2-5; 13 positions match TRBD2. The germline V gene has CDR1 SNHLY and CDR2 FYNNEI. The CDR3 spans 16 residues. Trimming at V came to 8 bases and at J to 5 bases, leaving 11 bases not matched to a gene. The CDR3 coding sequence is TGTGCCAGCGAAAAGACTAGCGGGGGGAATGGGGAGACCCAGTACTTC. It is translated as CASEKTSGGNGETQYF. Based on the CDR3 plus reference TRBV2 and TRBJ2-5, the full variable domain is EPEVTQTPSHQVTQMGQEVILRCVPISNHLYFYWYRQILGQKVEFLVSFYNNEISEKSEIFDDQFSVERPDGSNFTLKIRSTKLEDSAMYFCASEKTSGGNGETQYFGPGTRLLVL.

This chain joins TRBV4-3 and TRBJ2-7, with D perhaps matching TRBD2 (5 bases). Per the germline V gene, CDR1 is LGHNA and CDR2 is YSLEER. Trimming took 1 base from V and 6 from J, leaving 10 bases between them. CDR3 length: 13 amino acids. The DNA for the CDR3 is TGCGCCAGCAGCCAAGCAGAGGGTGGCGAGCAGTACTTC. It translates to CASSQAEGGEQYF.